Included here is one TCR beta chain sequence, with context. Using immunoSEQ multiplex PCR, the repertoire was profiled, and TCRdb retains in-frame clones only, with some absent. The sample lists 360,000 or so clones, roughly 86% seen once, with 1.7% in the top ten. Self-reported history from a screening survey and questionnaire set each donor's cohort. Symptom resolution, clearance, or two negative PCRs marked donors in Cohort 3 as recovered. The data originate from a study of blood T cell repertoires in COVID-19. Study as a whole: Samples of COVID-19 (acute and convalescent) were obtained from the United States, Italy and Spain.

Germline V gene lookup returns CDR1 SGHRS and CDR2 YFSETQ. CDR3 length: 18 residues. The junction had 9 bases not matched to a gene; V was cut back by 0 bases and J by 0 bases. The origin of this receptor is a woman aged 25 to 39 who had recovered from COVID-19. V gene TRBV5-1 combines with J gene TRBJ1-1, with TRBD1 identical over 9 bases. The sample comprised PBMCs or T cells enriched from blood (not recorded which). The CDR3 nucleotides read TGCGCCAGCAGCTTGGCGGGGGACAGGGCGCTCATGAACACTGAAGCTTTCTTT. Its protein is CASSLAGDRALMNTEAFF.